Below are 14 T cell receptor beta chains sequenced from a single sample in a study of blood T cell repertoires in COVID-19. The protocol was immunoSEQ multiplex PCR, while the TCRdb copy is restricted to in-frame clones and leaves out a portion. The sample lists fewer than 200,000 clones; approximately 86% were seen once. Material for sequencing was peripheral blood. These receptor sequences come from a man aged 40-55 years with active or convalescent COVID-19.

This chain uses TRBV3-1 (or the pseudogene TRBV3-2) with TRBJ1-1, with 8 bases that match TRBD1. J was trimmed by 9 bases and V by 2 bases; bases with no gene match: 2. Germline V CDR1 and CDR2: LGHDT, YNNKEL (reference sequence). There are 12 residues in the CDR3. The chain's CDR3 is CASSQRDRQAFF. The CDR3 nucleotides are TGTGCCAGCAGCCAACGGGACAGGCAAGCTTTCTTT.

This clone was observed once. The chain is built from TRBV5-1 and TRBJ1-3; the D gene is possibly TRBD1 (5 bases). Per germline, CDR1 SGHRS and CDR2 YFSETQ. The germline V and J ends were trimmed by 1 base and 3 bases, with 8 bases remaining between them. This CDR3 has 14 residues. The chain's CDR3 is CASSLLGDGNTIYF. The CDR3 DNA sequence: TGCGCCAGCAGCTTGCTAGGGGATGGAAACACCATATATTTT.

The chain's CDR3 is CASSIRGSGTSTDTQYF. As DNA, the CDR3 is TGTGCCAGTAGTATAAGGGGGTCAGGGACATCCACAGATACGCAGTATTTT. The rearrangement links TRBV19 to TRBJ2-3; D possibly corresponds to TRBD1 (6 bases). V was clipped by 2 bases and J by 2 bases, with 17 bases between them. Germline loops: CDR1 LNHDA, CDR2 SQIVND (reference sequence). This CDR3 spans 17 amino acids. Looking up the rest from reference TRBV19 and TRBJ2-3 gives the full variable domain: DGGITQSPKYLFRKEGQNVTLSCEQNLNHDAMYWYRQDPGQGLRLIYYSQIVNDFQKGDIAEGYSVSREKKESFPLTVTSAQKNPTAFYLCASSIRGSGTSTDTQYFGPGTRLTVL.

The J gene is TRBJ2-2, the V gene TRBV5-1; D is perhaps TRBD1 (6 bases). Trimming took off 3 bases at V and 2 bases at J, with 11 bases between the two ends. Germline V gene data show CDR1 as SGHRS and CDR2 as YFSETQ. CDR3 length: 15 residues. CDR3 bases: TGCGCCAGCAGCTGGGAAGGGGGTAACACCGGGGAGCTGTTTTTT. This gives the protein CASSWEGGNTGELFF.

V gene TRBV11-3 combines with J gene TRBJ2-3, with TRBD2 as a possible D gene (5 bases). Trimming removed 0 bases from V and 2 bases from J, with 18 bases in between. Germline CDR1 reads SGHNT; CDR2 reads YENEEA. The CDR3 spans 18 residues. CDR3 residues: CASSLDGMRERVTDTQYF. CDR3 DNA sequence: TGTGCCAGCAGCTTAGATGGTATGCGTGAGAGGGTCACAGATACGCAGTATTTT.

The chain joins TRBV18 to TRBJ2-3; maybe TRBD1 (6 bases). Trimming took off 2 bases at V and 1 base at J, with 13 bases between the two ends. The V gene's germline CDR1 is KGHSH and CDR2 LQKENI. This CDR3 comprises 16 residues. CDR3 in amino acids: CASSPIQGWGTDTQYF. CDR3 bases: TGTGCCAGCTCACCAATTCAGGGGTGGGGCACAGATACGCAGTATTTT.

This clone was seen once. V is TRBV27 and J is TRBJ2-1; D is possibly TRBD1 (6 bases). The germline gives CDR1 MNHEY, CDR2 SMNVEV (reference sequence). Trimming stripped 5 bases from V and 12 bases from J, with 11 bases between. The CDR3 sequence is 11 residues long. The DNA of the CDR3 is TGTGCCAGCAGTACCAGCAGGGGGCAGTTCTTC. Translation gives CASSTSRGQFF.

This CDR3 is CASSANRDRVGYGYTF. Written as DNA, the CDR3 is TGTGCCAGCAGCGCGAACCGGGACAGGGTAGGCTATGGCTACACCTTC. The V gene is TRBV7-9, the J gene TRBJ1-2; 9 nucleotides match TRBD1. This CDR3 has 16 residues. J was trimmed by 4 bases and V by 5 bases; bases with no gene match: 11. Germline V gene sequence: CDR1 SEHNR, CDR2 FQNEAQ (reference sequence).

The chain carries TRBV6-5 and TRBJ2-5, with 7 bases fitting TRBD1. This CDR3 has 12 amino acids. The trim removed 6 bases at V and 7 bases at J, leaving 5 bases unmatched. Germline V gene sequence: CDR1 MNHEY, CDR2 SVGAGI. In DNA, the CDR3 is TGTGCCAGCAGCGACAGGGCGAGGACCCAGTACTTC. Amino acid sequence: CASSDRARTQYF.

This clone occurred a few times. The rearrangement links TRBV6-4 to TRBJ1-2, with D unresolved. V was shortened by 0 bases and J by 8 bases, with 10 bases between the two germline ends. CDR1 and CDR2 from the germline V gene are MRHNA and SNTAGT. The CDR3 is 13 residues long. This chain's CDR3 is CASSDSTAGGYTF. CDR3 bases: TGTGCCAGCAGTGACTCTACAGCGGGGGGCTACACCTTC.

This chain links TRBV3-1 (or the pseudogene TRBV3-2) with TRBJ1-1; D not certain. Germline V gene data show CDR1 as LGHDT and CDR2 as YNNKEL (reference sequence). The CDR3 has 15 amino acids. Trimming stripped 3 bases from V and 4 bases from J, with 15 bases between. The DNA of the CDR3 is TGTGCCAGCAGCCACCAGCGGCGGGGTTCCACTGAAGCTTTCTTT. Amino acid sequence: CASSHQRRGSTEAFF.

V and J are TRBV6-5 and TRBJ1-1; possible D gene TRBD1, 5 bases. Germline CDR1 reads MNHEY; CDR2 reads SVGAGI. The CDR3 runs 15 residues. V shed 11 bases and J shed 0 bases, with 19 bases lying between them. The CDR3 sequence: CAGAKDGQMNTEAFF. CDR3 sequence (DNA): TGTGCCGGGGCCAAGGATGGACAAATGAACACTGAAGCTTTCTTT.

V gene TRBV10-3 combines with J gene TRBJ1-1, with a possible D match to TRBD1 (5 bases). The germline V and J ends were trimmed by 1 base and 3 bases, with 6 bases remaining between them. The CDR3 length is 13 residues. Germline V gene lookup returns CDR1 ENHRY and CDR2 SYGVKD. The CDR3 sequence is CAISELTDTEAFF. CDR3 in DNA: TGTGCCATCAGTGAGTTGACAGACACTGAAGCTTTCTTT.

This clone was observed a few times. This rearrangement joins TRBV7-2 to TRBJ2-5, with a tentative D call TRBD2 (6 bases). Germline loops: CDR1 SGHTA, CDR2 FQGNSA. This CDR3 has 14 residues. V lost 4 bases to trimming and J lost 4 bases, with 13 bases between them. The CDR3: CASSSYFGGETQYF. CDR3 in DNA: TGTGCCAGCAGCTCCTACTTCGGGGGAGAGACCCAGTACTTC.